These T cell receptor beta chains were read from a single sample in a study of T cell repertoires in cytomegalovirus infection. Their antigens remain unidentified. TCRdb re-called the reads through MiXCR, storing one row per CDR3 protein. Of about 100,000 distinct CDR3 sequences detected, around 40% appear once; the ten largest clones hold roughly 74%. The starting material was CD8+ T cells from cultured PBMCs, obtained from culture after CMV antigen stimulation. The receptors here all came from a human donor in good health (CMV status not recorded). Some clones in this sample may be carry-over from other donors' samples. The CDR3 runs from the conserved cysteine through the conserved F or W. A D gene is named only where the DNA matches it firmly. Not all rows give a size; the values are once, few, many and, for expanded clones, a class.

abundance: few
j_gene: TRBJ1-1
d_gene: .
v_gene: TRBV4-1
CDR3nt: TGCGCCAGCAGCCAAGAGGCAGGGCCGGTGGGGGACACTGAAGCTTTCTTT
CDR3aa: CASSQEAGPVGDTEAFF

abundance: few
j_gene: TRBJ2-1
d_gene: TRBD2
v_gene: TRBV4-1
CDR3nt: TGCGCCAGCAGCCACGGGACTAGCGGGGGGGTTCCATACAATGAGCAGTTCTTC
CDR3aa: CASSHGTSGGVPYNEQFF

abundance: .
j_gene: TRBJ2-7
d_gene: .
v_gene: TRBV20-1
CDR3nt: TGCAGTGCTAGAGATTTGACAGCAGAGCAGTACTTC
CDR3aa: CSARDLTAEQYF

abundance: few
j_gene: TRBJ1-2
d_gene: .
v_gene: TRBV7-9
CDR3nt: TGTGCCAGCAGCGCTAGAGAGGGGTTACGGAACTACACCTTC
CDR3aa: CASSAREGLRNYTF

abundance: .
j_gene: TRBJ1-5
d_gene: .
v_gene: TRBV5-1
CDR3nt: TGCGCCAGCAGCTTGGCCCCGGGGGATCATCAGCCCCAGCATTTT
CDR3aa: CASSLAPGDHQPQHF

abundance: .
j_gene: TRBJ1-5
d_gene: .
v_gene: TRBV19
CDR3nt: TGTGCCAGTAGTATAAAGGTCAGCGGCAATCAGCCCCAGCATTTT
CDR3aa: CASSIKVSGNQPQHF

abundance: .
j_gene: TRBJ2-7
d_gene: .
v_gene: TRBV5-1
CDR3nt: TGCGCCAGCAGCCCTCGGCAGGGTCCATCCTACGAGCAGTACTTC
CDR3aa: CASSPRQGPSYEQYF

abundance: .
j_gene: TRBJ1-6
d_gene: .
v_gene: TRBV6-5
CDR3nt: TGTGCCAGCACCAACCCGTCTCCGAGCTCCTATAATTCACCCCTCCACTTT
CDR3aa: CASTNPSPSSYNSPLHF

abundance: few
j_gene: TRBJ1-2
d_gene: TRBD1
v_gene: TRBV6-5
CDR3nt: TGTGCCAGCAGCCTTGACAGGGAGGATGGCTACACCTTC
CDR3aa: CASSLDREDGYTF

abundance: .
j_gene: TRBJ2-1
d_gene: .
v_gene: TRBV7-6
CDR3nt: TGTGCCAGCAGCTTAGCGGCTGAGAGCTCCTACAATGAGCAGTTCTTC
CDR3aa: CASSLAAESSYNEQFF

abundance: few
j_gene: TRBJ1-5
d_gene: TRBD1
v_gene: TRBV5-6
CDR3nt: TGTGCCAGCAGCTCGGGGACAGTCAATCAGCCCCAGCATTTT
CDR3aa: CASSSGTVNQPQHF

abundance: .
j_gene: TRBJ2-1
d_gene: .
v_gene: TRBV6-6
CDR3nt: TGTGCCAGCAAGGGCGAGGGCCTCTACAATGAGCAGTTCTTC
CDR3aa: CASKGEGLYNEQFF

abundance: .
j_gene: TRBJ2-1
d_gene: .
v_gene: TRBV9
CDR3nt: TGTGCCAGCAGCGTAGAGAGGTACGCCTACAATGAGCAGTTCTTC
CDR3aa: CASSVERYAYNEQFF

abundance: .
j_gene: TRBJ1-1
d_gene: .
v_gene: TRBV5-5
CDR3nt: TGTGCCAGCAGCTTGGCCGGGGGGTTCGTAACTGAAGCTTTCTTT
CDR3aa: CASSLAGGFVTEAFF

abundance: .
j_gene: TRBJ1-1
d_gene: TRBD1
v_gene: TRBV27
CDR3nt: TGTGCCAGCAGCAAGGGACAGGGTCGGACTGAAGCTTTCTTT
CDR3aa: CASSKGQGRTEAFF

abundance: few
j_gene: TRBJ1-1
d_gene: .
v_gene: TRBV7-8
CDR3nt: TGTGCCAGCAGCTTAGGGGTTTTAGGTCTTGGTGAAGGCACTGAAGCTTTCTTT
CDR3aa: CASSLGVLGLGEGTEAFF

abundance: few
j_gene: TRBJ2-3
d_gene: .
v_gene: TRBV7-6
CDR3nt: TGTGCCAGCAGCTTATTGACTAGCACAGATACGCAGTATTTT
CDR3aa: CASSLLTSTDTQYF

abundance: .
j_gene: TRBJ2-7
d_gene: .
v_gene: TRBV7-9
CDR3nt: TGTGCCAGCACCCCGGACGGACTCCCCTACGAGCAGTACTTC
CDR3aa: CASTPDGLPYEQYF

abundance: few
j_gene: TRBJ1-5
d_gene: .
v_gene: TRBV20-1
CDR3nt: TGCAGTGCTAAGATCGAGTATAGCAATCAGCCCCAGCATTTT
CDR3aa: CSAKIEYSNQPQHF

abundance: .
j_gene: TRBJ2-7
d_gene: .
v_gene: TRBV7-2
CDR3nt: TGTGCCAGCAGCTTAGGAGGATTGTTCTACGAGCAGTACTTC
CDR3aa: CASSLGGLFYEQYF

abundance: .
j_gene: TRBJ2-2
d_gene: .
v_gene: TRBV7-4
CDR3nt: TGTGGCAGCGTGGACGGGGAGCTGTTTTTT
CDR3aa: CGSVDGELFF

abundance: .
j_gene: TRBJ2-6
d_gene: .
v_gene: TRBV7-9
CDR3nt: TGTGCCAGCAGCTCTTCGGTTGGAGGGGCCAACGTCCTGACTTTC
CDR3aa: CASSSSVGGANVLTF

abundance: few
j_gene: TRBJ2-1
d_gene: TRBD2
v_gene: TRBV6-6
CDR3nt: TGTGCCAGCAGTTCCGGGACTAGCGGGGTCCCGGGGTACAATGAGCAGTTCTTC
CDR3aa: CASSSGTSGVPGYNEQFF

abundance: .
j_gene: TRBJ2-1
d_gene: .
v_gene: TRBV12-3/TRBV12-4
CDR3nt: TGTGCCAGCAGGACGATGGGGGACGAGCAGTTCTTC
CDR3aa: CASRTMGDEQFF

abundance: few
j_gene: TRBJ2-1
d_gene: TRBD1
v_gene: TRBV2
CDR3nt: TGTGCCAGCAGTGAAGGGGGGACAGGGGATACAGATGAGCAGTTCTTC
CDR3aa: CASSEGGTGDTDEQFF

abundance: .
j_gene: TRBJ2-1
d_gene: TRBD2
v_gene: TRBV2
CDR3nt: TGTGCCAGCAGTGAGGACGGGGGGAGTTACAATGAGCAGTTCTTC
CDR3aa: CASSEDGGSYNEQFF

abundance: many
j_gene: TRBJ1-2
d_gene: .
v_gene: TRBV28
CDR3nt: TGTGCCAGCAGCGCTACAACTAACTATGGCTACACCTTC
CDR3aa: CASSATTNYGYTF

abundance: .
j_gene: TRBJ2-1
d_gene: .
v_gene: TRBV30
CDR3nt: TGTGCCTGGAGTGGCGTCCAACGGGATGAGCAGTTCTTC
CDR3aa: CAWSGVQRDEQFF

abundance: .
j_gene: TRBJ1-1
d_gene: TRBD1
v_gene: TRBV5-4
CDR3nt: TGTGCCAGCAGCCCACGTCCCGGGACAGTAACGAACACTGAAGCTTTCTTT
CDR3aa: CASSPRPGTVTNTEAFF

abundance: .
j_gene: TRBJ2-2
d_gene: .
v_gene: TRBV7-3
CDR3nt: TGTGCCAGCAGCGGCCCCCCCGGGGAGCTGTTTTTT
CDR3aa: CASSGPPGELFF

abundance: few
j_gene: TRBJ1-1
d_gene: .
v_gene: TRBV5-4
CDR3nt: TGTGCCAGCAGCTTGCGAGGCGGGTTTGAAGCTTTCTTT
CDR3aa: CASSLRGGFEAFF

abundance: many
j_gene: TRBJ2-3
d_gene: TRBD2
v_gene: TRBV28
CDR3nt: TGTGCCAGCAGTTTAGGACTAGCGGGGGGCCTTGTAACCCTCGTGGCGACAGATACGCAGTATTTT
CDR3aa: CASSLGLAGGLVTLVATDTQYF

abundance: many
j_gene: TRBJ2-3
d_gene: TRBD1
v_gene: TRBV7-2
CDR3nt: TGTGCCAGCAGCTTAATAGGGGGCGGCACAGATACGCAGTATTTT
CDR3aa: CASSLIGGGTDTQYF

abundance: .
j_gene: TRBJ2-1
d_gene: TRBD2
v_gene: TRBV4-1
CDR3nt: TGTGCCAGCAGCCAAGAACTAGCGGGGCGGGATGAGCAGTTCTTC
CDR3aa: CASSQELAGRDEQFF

abundance: .
j_gene: TRBJ2-7
d_gene: .
v_gene: TRBV7-6
CDR3nt: TGTGCCAGCAGCTTAAAAGGGGTGACCTACGAGCAGTACTTC
CDR3aa: CASSLKGVTYEQYF

abundance: few
j_gene: TRBJ1-4
d_gene: .
v_gene: TRBV4-1
CDR3nt: TGCGCCAGCAGCCAACCAAAGACAGGTGGAAGTGAAAAACTGTTTTTT
CDR3aa: CASSQPKTGGSEKLFF

abundance: few
j_gene: TRBJ2-1
d_gene: .
v_gene: TRBV12-3/TRBV12-4
CDR3nt: TGTGCCAGCAGTTTAGAGGGGGGGTACCCTCCCAATGAGCAGTTCTTC
CDR3aa: CASSLEGGYPPNEQFF

abundance: few
j_gene: TRBJ2-5
d_gene: .
v_gene: TRBV6-5
CDR3nt: TGTGCCAGCAGCCCCGAGGTATTAGAGACCCAGTACTTC
CDR3aa: CASSPEVLETQYF

abundance: few
j_gene: TRBJ1-1
d_gene: .
v_gene: TRBV6-5
CDR3nt: TGTGCCAGCAGTTACGGGACACAGAACACTGAAGCTTTCTTT
CDR3aa: CASSYGTQNTEAFF

abundance: .
j_gene: TRBJ2-5
d_gene: .
v_gene: TRBV20-1
CDR3nt: TGCAGTGCTAGAAAGGACACTGAGACCCAGTACTTC
CDR3aa: CSARKDTETQYF

abundance: .
j_gene: TRBJ2-1
d_gene: TRBD1
v_gene: TRBV4-1
CDR3nt: TGCGCCAGCAGCCAAGATGGGACAGAGAACTACAATGAGCAGTTCTTC
CDR3aa: CASSQDGTENYNEQFF

abundance: .
j_gene: TRBJ1-2
d_gene: TRBD1
v_gene: TRBV6-1
CDR3nt: TGTGCCAGCAGACCCACCGGGACAGGGGGCGGGGGCTACACCTTC
CDR3aa: CASRPTGTGGGGYTF

abundance: few
j_gene: TRBJ2-7
d_gene: .
v_gene: TRBV7-9
CDR3nt: TGTGCCAGCAGCTTAGTGGCCTCGGAGCAGTACTTC
CDR3aa: CASSLVASEQYF

abundance: .
j_gene: TRBJ1-4
d_gene: TRBD1
v_gene: TRBV13
CDR3nt: TGTGCCAGCAGCGGGACAGGGGCTAATGAAAAACTGTTTTTT
CDR3aa: CASSGTGANEKLFF

abundance: .
j_gene: TRBJ2-6
d_gene: .
v_gene: TRBV9
CDR3nt: TGTGCCAGCAGCGTGGACCTGGGACTCATCTCTGGGGCCAACGTCCTGACTTTC
CDR3aa: CASSVDLGLISGANVLTF

abundance: .
j_gene: TRBJ2-7
d_gene: .
v_gene: TRBV9
CDR3nt: TGTGCCAGCAGCGTAGGGCCAAGCAATACTGGGGAGCAGTACTTC
CDR3aa: CASSVGPSNTGEQYF

abundance: .
j_gene: TRBJ1-1
d_gene: .
v_gene: TRBV2
CDR3nt: TGTGCCAGCAGTGATGACACTCGGGGGTACGCTGAAGCTTTCTTT
CDR3aa: CASSDDTRGYAEAFF

abundance: .
j_gene: TRBJ2-7
d_gene: TRBD1
v_gene: TRBV7-9
CDR3nt: TGTGCCAGCAGCACGGGACAGACCTACGAGCAGTACTTC
CDR3aa: CASSTGQTYEQYF

abundance: .
j_gene: TRBJ2-5
d_gene: TRBD2
v_gene: TRBV12-3/TRBV12-4
CDR3nt: TGTGCCAGCAGTTTCGGAAAGCGGGGCGAACGAGGTGCCCAGTACTTC
CDR3aa: CASSFGKRGERGAQYF

abundance: many
j_gene: TRBJ2-1
d_gene: TRBD1
v_gene: TRBV10-3
CDR3nt: TGTGCCATCAGTGTAACAGGGGATCGTGAGCAGTTCTTC
CDR3aa: CAISVTGDREQFF

abundance: .
j_gene: TRBJ1-1
d_gene: TRBD1
v_gene: TRBV19
CDR3nt: TGTGCCAGTAGTATTGGGTACAGGGGGGAGGAAACTGAAGCTTTCTTT
CDR3aa: CASSIGYRGEETEAFF

abundance: .
j_gene: TRBJ2-5
d_gene: .
v_gene: TRBV7-4
CDR3nt: TGTGCCACCCAAGAAGAGACCCAGTACTTC
CDR3aa: CATQEETQYF

abundance: .
j_gene: TRBJ1-1
d_gene: TRBD1
v_gene: TRBV4-1
CDR3nt: TGCGCCAGCAGCCAGGACAGGGTGGAAGCTTTCTTT
CDR3aa: CASSQDRVEAFF

abundance: .
j_gene: TRBJ1-1
d_gene: .
v_gene: TRBV11-2
CDR3nt: TGTGCCAGCAGCTACGTCCACACTGAAGCTTTCTTT
CDR3aa: CASSYVHTEAFF

abundance: .
j_gene: TRBJ2-5
d_gene: .
v_gene: TRBV19
CDR3nt: TGTGCCAGTGGGGGGGACAGGACCCAAGAGACCCAGTACTTC
CDR3aa: CASGGDRTQETQYF

abundance: .
j_gene: TRBJ2-7
d_gene: TRBD1
v_gene: TRBV10-3
CDR3nt: TGTGCCATGGGACAGGGGACCGAGCAGTACTTC
CDR3aa: CAMGQGTEQYF

abundance: once
j_gene: TRBJ1-5
d_gene: .
v_gene: TRBV27
CDR3nt: TGTGCCAGCAGTTTATCCGTCCAGGGAATTATCGGTCAGCCCCAGCATTTT
CDR3aa: CASSLSVQGIIGQPQHF